This T cell receptor beta chain emerged from a study of tumor-infiltrating lymphocytes in primary liver carcinoma. About the research overall: The patient population consisted of men and women between 30 and 69 years of age.

Total RNA (around 510 ng) served as template for TCR beta cDNA synthesis primed by a constant-region primer. Three nested multiplex PCR rounds, a slightly modified ARM-PCR, produced the libraries for TCR beta. Both of the initial two PCR rounds ran for about 9 cycles and employed TRBV1-TRBV30 forward primers alongside a C-beta reverse primer. Using its own MiXCR run on the multiplex PCR reads, TCRdb lists one record per CDR3 protein. The data show 180,000 or so distinct CDR3 sequences, around 60% seen once. Study results and caveats: Overlap between tumor regions exceeded overlap of tumor with adjacent tissue or blood. Blood's top-250-clone fraction was significantly lower than that of tumors (p = 0.039).

The researchers obtained blood RNA from unsorted whole blood and also extracted germline DNA. This CDR3 contains 16 residues. V shed 7 bases, J shed 8 bases, and the junction held 17 bases outside the gene matches. Looked up from germline, CDR1 is ENHRY and CDR2 is SYGVKD. About this clonotype itself: Its antigen is unknown.

The sample was peripheral blood. V usage is TRBV10-3 and J usage is TRBJ1-2, with 9 bases fitting TRBD1. The source of this sequence is a man aged 35-49 years with primary liver carcinoma and hepatitis B virus infection. The CDR3 region has the DNA TGTGCCATCAACCGGCAACCGGGACAGGGTAAGGACGGCTACACCTTC. It yields the protein CAINRQPGQGKDGYTF.